The clone carrying this TCR beta chain was observed a single time. What it binds is not known. The CDR3 extends over 11 amino acids. The germline V and J ends were trimmed by 8 bases and 13 bases, with 12 bases remaining between them. Germline-derived CDR1 and CDR2 are MNHNS and SASEGT. The data belong to a study of T cells in narcolepsy. Study background: Patients with NT1 or NT2 and healthy control donors were enrolled. Findings and limits, study-wide: No autoreactive T cell clone sequences appeared in some memory CD4+ repertoires. Autoreactive clonotypes reportedly recurred in blood of same and different patients, not controls. HCRT-specific and TRIB2-specific autoreactive clonotypes appeared among same-patient CSF and blood CD4+ clonotypes.

The protocol was immunoSEQ multiplex PCR, while the TCRdb copy is restricted to in-frame clones and leaves out a portion. The sample holds about 41,000 clones; 88% are singletons and the top ten take approximately 1.2%. Source material: CD45RA- memory CD4+ T cells from PBMCs. The TCR sequence derives from a human donor with narcolepsy. This chain connects TRBV6-1 to TRBJ1-6; D uncertain. CDR3 region: CASRTDNPLHF. The DNA of the CDR3 is TGTGCCAGCCGGACTGACAACCCCCTCCACTTT.